This section outlines one TCR beta chain sequence together with its context. The antigen remains unidentified. The data are from a study of OX40 agonist ivuxolimab in advanced cancers. Study-wide findings and caveats: Low levels of normalized T-cell clonal expansion also appeared in some nonresponders.

Blood specimens came from baseline, cycle 4 day 1, and cycle 7 day 1. Some clones are missing from TCRdb's copy, which holds only in-frame ones; the method was immunoSEQ multiplex PCR. The profile shows tens of thousands of clones, roughly 94% of them singletons. This clonotype was obtained from an adult with an advanced solid tumor such as melanoma, head and neck, liver or kidney cancer. The source material was CD4+ or CD8+ T cells sorted from blood, sampled in a trial of the OX40 agonist ivuxolimab.

The CDR3 DNA sequence: TGTGCCTGGAGTGTAGCGTTGAACACTGAAGCTTTCTTT. Amino acids: CAWSVALNTEAFF. The genes are TRBV30 and TRBJ1-1; the D is unclear. V lost 0 bases and J lost 0, with 5 bases in between. This CDR3 is 13 amino acids long. Germline V gene lookup returns CDR1 GTSNPN and CDR2 SVGIG (reference sequence).